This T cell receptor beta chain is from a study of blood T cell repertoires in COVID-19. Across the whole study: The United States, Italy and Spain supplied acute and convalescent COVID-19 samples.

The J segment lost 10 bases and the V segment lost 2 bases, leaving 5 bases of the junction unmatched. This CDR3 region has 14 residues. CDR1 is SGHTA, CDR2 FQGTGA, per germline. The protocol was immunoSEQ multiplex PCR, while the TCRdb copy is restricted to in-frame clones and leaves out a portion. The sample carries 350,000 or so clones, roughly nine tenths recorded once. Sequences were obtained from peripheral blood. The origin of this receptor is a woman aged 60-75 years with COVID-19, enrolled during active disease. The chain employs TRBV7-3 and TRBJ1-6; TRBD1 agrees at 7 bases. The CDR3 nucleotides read TGTGCCAGCAGCTTAGAGGGGGCAGGGTCACCCCTCCACTTT. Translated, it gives CASSLEGAGSPLHF.